Reported below is one T cell receptor beta chain. This record belongs to a study of shared clonotypes between healthy human individuals. At deep level, the assay was performed. Original data processing: Filtering differed, since immunoSEQ gave only junction sequences and no quality scores. Some clones are missing from TCRdb's copy, which holds only in-frame ones; the method was immunoSEQ multiplex PCR. The D gene and trimming were derived from the DNA, and the V and J assignments and clone size from that table. The sample lists about 2.4 million clones; 93% were seen once. In germline, CDR1 is LNHDA, CDR2 SQIVND (reference sequence). The CDR3 has 14 residues. Trimming removed 7 bases from V and 8 bases from J, with 18 bases in between. Recent vaccinations or acute infections were absent in the healthy HIV-negative adult donors.

This clonotype originated in a man younger than 35 in good health. Some clones in this sample may be carry-over from other donors' samples. Material: naive CD4+ T cells from PBMCs. The subset is: CD45RA+ positively selected. The chain joins TRBV19 to TRBJ1-3, with D unclear. CDR3 residues: CASTSDRVLDTIYF. The CDR3 coding sequence is TGTGCCAGTACCTCCGACCGCGTTTTGGACACCATATATTTT.